This TCR beta chain was sequenced for a study of blood T cell repertoires in COVID-19. Study-wide background: T cells, B-cell-depleted T cells, or PBMCs provided the cDNA or gDNA that served as material.

TCRdb's table, derived via immunoSEQ multiplex PCR, lists solely in-frame clones and lacks some. This table has approximately 140,000 clones, around 80% appearing once. Looked up from germline, CDR1 is KGHSH and CDR2 is LQKENI. CDR3 length equals 14 residues. V gave up 3 bases and J gave up 5 bases; unmatched junction bases: 6. The sequenced sample consisted of peripheral blood. This receptor was taken from a human donor with acute or convalescent COVID-19. The donor label of this sample is uncertain. The chain has TRBV18 and TRBJ1-1; the match to TRBD1 covers 7 bases. The CDR3 spells CASSPSGQATEAFF. CDR3 DNA: TGTGCCAGCTCACCGTCTGGACAGGCAACTGAAGCTTTCTTT.